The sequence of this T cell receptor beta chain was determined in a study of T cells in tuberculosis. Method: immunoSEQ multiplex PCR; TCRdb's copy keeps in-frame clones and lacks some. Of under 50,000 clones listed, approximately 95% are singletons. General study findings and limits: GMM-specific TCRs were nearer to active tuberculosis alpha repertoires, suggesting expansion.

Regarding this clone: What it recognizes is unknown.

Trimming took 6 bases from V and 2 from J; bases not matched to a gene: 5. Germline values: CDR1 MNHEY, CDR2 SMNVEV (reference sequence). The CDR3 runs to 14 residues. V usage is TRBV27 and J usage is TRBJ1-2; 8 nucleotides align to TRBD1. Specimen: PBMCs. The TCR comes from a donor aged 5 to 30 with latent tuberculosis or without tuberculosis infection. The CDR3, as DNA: TGTGCCAGCAGCCCCAGGACAGGGAACTATGGCTACACCTTC. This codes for CASSPRTGNYGYTF.